The TCR beta chain described here comes from a study of cytomegalovirus exposure and HLA in healthy donors (dated by TCRdb to 2016 to 2017). Study-wide context: An earlier analysis of some 500 of the donors reported 250 to 300 Gb of sequence data and 117 million unique TCR beta sequences from about 200 million T cells. The study combined high-throughput TCR immunosequencing, statistical association of individual TCRs with disease status, and machine learning to predict cytomegalovirus infection status. To decide whether each TCR beta V gene segment behaved as functional or pseudogenic, an earlier analysis of 587 of the donors relied on high-throughput TCR beta sequencing. Besides the first cohort of roughly 700 subjects, a separate validation cohort made up of 120 different subjects was used. Among about 390 genotyped donors of the cohort, an average of approximately 240,000 unique TCR beta nucleotide sequences were sequenced per donor, roughly 18% of them non-productive. Donor age, sex, ethnicity and CMV serostatus were compiled alongside the repertoire data. An early release that covered several hundred HLA-typed donors contained approximately 300 gigabases of sequencing data and tens of millions of unique TCR sequences. In a later genetic analysis, genome-wide SNP genotypes for about three fifths of the roughly 670 donors were used, and that subset was treated as a discovery cohort. The T cell repertoires of around 730 subjects were profiled by immunosequencing and related to cytomegalovirus serostatus. Among the roughly 400 genotyped donors, around 81% belonged to the genetic ancestry cluster associated with self-reported Caucasian donors. About 5 DR-DQ haplotypes were handled as single units for association and clustering, since linkage in the cohort was strong. Typing coverage varied by locus: about 620-630 donors for A, B, C, DRB1 and DQB1; approximately 520 for DQA1; some 610 for DPA1; roughly 450 for DPB1. The aim of the study was to test whether cataloging public T cell receptors could identify signatures of past pathogen exposure. Rather than using new phenotypic data, the later analysis identified candidate immune exposures from TCR beta sequences and from how often those sequences occurred across donors. HLA typing covered class I and class II loci at four-digit resolution. All discovery cohort repertoires had been generated on a single sequencing platform. A later analysis re-examined previously published TCR beta repertoires from 600 to 700 donors and added high-resolution HLA genotyping to investigate patterns of TCR occurrence. Summary of the overall study and its limitations: Assigning TCR associations to individual alleles was difficult when HLA alleles, especially DR and DQ, strongly co-occurred. Correlated functional status among segregating V segments might reflect linkage disequilibrium, but an unknown experimental factor could not be ruled out. The presence/absence analyses assumed that sequencing depth was roughly uniform across donors, and that assumption may not be true. According to a later analysis, parvovirus B19, influenza, CMV and Epstein-Barr virus appeared linked to several top co-occurrence clusters. V-gene and J-gene trimming of TCR beta chains was associated with a missense DCLRE1C variant in a later genetic analysis, and the association was replicated in an independent cohort. CMV serostatus was the only immune exposure information available for the cohort. Because counts were too low, about 15 rarely observed V segments, including chromosome 9 orphons, were left out of the earlier analysis of 587 of the donors. Most TCR sequences were observed very rarely across donors, whereas some public TCRs were present in many individuals. An earlier analysis of around 540 of the donors showed that most TCR beta V segments appeared in productive rearrangements either about 87% or about 30% of the time, which broadly matched IMGT annotations. In a later analysis, the rate of TCR association differed among HLA loci, with DRB1 alleles having the most associated TCRs and HLA-C alleles having the fewest. This cohort had only TCR beta chains sequenced, and the lack of alpha or paired-chain data limited which features could be detected. In vitro tests confirmed that a few of the cytomegalovirus-associated TCR beta chains recognize cytomegalovirus antigens. A further reported finding was that TCR beta sequences accurately predicted the HLA-A and HLA-B alleles for most subjects in the first cohort. The authors suggested that the approach could potentially be generalized to other disease states and immunological phenotypes. Cytomegalovirus status was reported to be diagnosed by the classifier with high specificity and sensitivity in both the original and validation cohorts. A later analysis found that HLA-associated TCR beta chains were more clonally expanded and had lower generation probabilities than equally common non-associated chains. A later analysis found that most CMV-associated TCR beta chains appeared HLA-restricted, with HLA associations seemingly driven largely by CMV exposure. Compared with the approximately 710-donor mean, donors in an Asian-associated ancestry cluster had fewer N-insertions in productive TCRs, according to a later genetic analysis. Because HLA typing was missing for some donors at each locus, association tests included only the typed subset. At a false discovery rate of 0.05, a later analysis linked about 17,000 TCR beta sequences to specific HLA alleles. The study listed 164 TCR beta chains as associated with cytomegalovirus. The sequencing pipeline was judged likely to have produced a cluster of highly shared sequence variants as a technical artifact.

The cohort was made up of several hundred healthy bone marrow donors. At the time of sampling, every cohort member was nominally healthy, though immune exposures that went unrecorded were likely present. The donor tested CMV seronegative and was one of the 352 seronegative cohort members. Each donor provided a peripheral blood sample, and peripheral blood mononuclear cells were used for TCR beta sequencing. Genomic DNA was extracted from the blood cell samples with the Qiagen DNeasy Blood Extraction Kit. A word on this clone: Its antigen remains undetermined. No base-level quality is on record; no much larger clone is a single base apart.

Libraries came from the immunoSEQ multiplex PCR assay. A mixture of 60 forward primers for TCR Vbeta segments and 13 reverse primers for TCR Jbeta segments was used in the multiplex PCR. A multiplex PCR assay on genomic DNA amplified the CDR3 region of rearranged TCR beta genes. The amplified TCR beta libraries were sequenced on the Illumina HiSeq System as 87-base-pair reads. The authors' pipeline ran thus. A later analysis tallied 70 million to 100 million unique TCR beta chains across the 666 repertoires, and about 10 million of those chains were shared by two or more donors. Raw reads were error-corrected and collapsed into unique sequences by a nearest-neighbor algorithm in which closely related sequences were merged to remove PCR and sequencing errors. V, D and J gene segments were assigned by aligning CDR3 sequences to IMGT reference sequences. Each retained sequence needed at least a six-nucleotide match to both a V gene segment and a J gene segment. A rearrangement counted as productive if the CDR3 had no stop codons and remained in frame with V and J, and every other rearrangement counted as non-productive. CDR3 was defined by IMGT convention, running from the second conserved V-encoded cysteine to the conserved J-encoded phenylalanine. The earlier analysis of more than 450 of the donors excluded sequences that lacked an unambiguous match to a single V gene segment. An earlier analysis of some 500 of the donors classified V segments as functional when productive rearrangements were above 56.7% and as segregating when the standard deviation between donors was above 5%. A statistical classification framework was built for diagnosing cytomegalovirus status from the catalog of TCR beta chain sequences. In a later analysis, TCR nucleotide sequences were compared against IMGT/GENE-DB human TR gene sequences so that V and J genes could be assigned. Using the TCRdist pipeline, a later analysis assigned CDR3 sequences along with most-parsimonious VDJ recombination scenarios. In a later analysis, every TCR beta chain was defined by the combination of its CDR3 amino acid sequence and its V-gene family, and reads without a unique V-gene family were dropped. As a way to deal with suspected cross-contamination and a sequencing artifact, a later analysis dropped 450 to 600 nucleotide sequences that were highly shared and had low generation probability. A later analysis calculated a clonal expansion index for each public chain from normalized within-repertoire ranks of inferred template counts. Generation probabilities in a later analysis came from a VDJ recombination model fitted to out-of-frame rearrangements, and those results were checked against IGoR. Hypergeometric tests were used in a later analysis to score TCR-TCR, TCR-HLA and TCR-CMV co-occurrence, with a repertoire-size bias correction applied to the TCR pairs. To estimate false discovery rates, a later analysis permuted the HLA or CMV assignments 20 times. A later analysis grouped co-occurring TCRs with DBSCAN, adding TCRdist sequence similarity when clustering within HLA-allele-positive subsets. Co-occurrence clustering excluded repertoires with fewer than 30,000 or more than 120,000 public chains, plus five with anomalous nucleotide sharing. Entries here come from immuneACCESS through TCRdb and include only in-frame sequences with V and J called. Some clones fail to appear in such tables; in the studies checked, an unresolved V gene covers under half of the shortfall, and the cause of the remainder is unknown. For V, J and clone size, that table is used; D and trimming come from the DNA. The sample contains around 74,000 clones, about four fifths of them found a single time. Nearly 3.5% of the sample is held by the ten biggest clonotypes.

The sequence was obtained from a man aged 35 to 55 in good health and CMV-seronegative. Sequencing was carried out using PBMCs.

The DNA sequence is given as TGTGCCAGCAGCACTGGACAGGGGAGGATTAGCACTAATGAAAAACTGTTTTTT. It specifies CASSTGQGRISTNEKLFF. The chain is assembled from TRBV5-4 and TRBJ1-4; TRBD1 fits 9 bases in the junction. CDR1 SGHNT and CDR2 YYREEE were looked up in the germline V gene (reference sequence). Taken from cysteine to phenylalanine, the CDR3 has 18 residues. The DNA shown is the 54-base CDR3, in frame from base 1. The V end gives up 4 bases and the J end 2 bases, leaving 12 bases in the junction not matched to a gene.